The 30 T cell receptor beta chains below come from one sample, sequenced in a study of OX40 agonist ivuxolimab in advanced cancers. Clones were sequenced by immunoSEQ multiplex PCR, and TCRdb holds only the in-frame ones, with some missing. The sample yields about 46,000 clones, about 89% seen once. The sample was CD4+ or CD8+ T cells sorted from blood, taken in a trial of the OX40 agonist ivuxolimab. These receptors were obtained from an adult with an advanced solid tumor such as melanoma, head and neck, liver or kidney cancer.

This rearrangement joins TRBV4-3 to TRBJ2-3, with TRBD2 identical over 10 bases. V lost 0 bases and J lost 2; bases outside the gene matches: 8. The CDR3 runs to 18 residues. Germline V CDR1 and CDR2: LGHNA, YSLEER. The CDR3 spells CASSQDLQTSGPTDTQYF. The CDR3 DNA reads TGCGCCAGCAGCCAAGATCTTCAGACTAGCGGGCCCACAGATACGCAGTATTTT.

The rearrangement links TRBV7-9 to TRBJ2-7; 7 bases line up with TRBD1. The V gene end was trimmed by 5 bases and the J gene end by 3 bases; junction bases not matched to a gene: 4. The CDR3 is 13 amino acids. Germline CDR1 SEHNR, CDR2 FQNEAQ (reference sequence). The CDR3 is CASSDQGDYEQYF. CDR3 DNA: TGTGCCAGCAGCGATCAGGGGGACTACGAGCAGTACTTC. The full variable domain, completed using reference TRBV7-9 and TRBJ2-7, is DTGVSQNPRHKITKRGQNVTFRCDPISEHNRLYWYRQTLGQGPEFLTYFQNEAQLEKSRLLSDRFSAERPKGSFSTLEIQRTEQGDSAMYLCASSDQGDYEQYFGPGTRLTVT.

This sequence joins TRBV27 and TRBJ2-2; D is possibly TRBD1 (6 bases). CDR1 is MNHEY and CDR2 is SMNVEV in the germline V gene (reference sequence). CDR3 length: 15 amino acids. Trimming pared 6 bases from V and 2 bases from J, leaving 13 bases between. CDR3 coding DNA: TGTGCCAGCAGCCCTCCGGGACAAAACACCGGGGAGCTGTTTTTT. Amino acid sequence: CASSPPGQNTGELFF.

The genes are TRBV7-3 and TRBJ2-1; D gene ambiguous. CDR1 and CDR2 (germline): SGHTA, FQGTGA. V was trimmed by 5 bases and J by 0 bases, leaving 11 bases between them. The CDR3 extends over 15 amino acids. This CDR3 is CASSIGYSSYNEQFF. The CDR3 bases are TGTGCCAGCAGCATTGGATATAGCTCCTACAATGAGCAGTTCTTC.

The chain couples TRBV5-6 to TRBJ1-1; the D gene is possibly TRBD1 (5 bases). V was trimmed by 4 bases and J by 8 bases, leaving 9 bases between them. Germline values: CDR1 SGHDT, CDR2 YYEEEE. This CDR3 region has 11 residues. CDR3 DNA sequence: TGTGCCAGCAGCGCCAGGGTGGAAGCTTTCTTT. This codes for CASSARVEAFF.

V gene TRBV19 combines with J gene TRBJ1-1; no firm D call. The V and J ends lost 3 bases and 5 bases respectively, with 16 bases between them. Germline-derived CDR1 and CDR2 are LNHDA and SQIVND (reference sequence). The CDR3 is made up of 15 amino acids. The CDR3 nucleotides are TGTGCCAGTAGTATCCAGTCGGATGGAGGGACTGAAGCTTTCTTT. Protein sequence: CASSIQSDGGTEAFF.

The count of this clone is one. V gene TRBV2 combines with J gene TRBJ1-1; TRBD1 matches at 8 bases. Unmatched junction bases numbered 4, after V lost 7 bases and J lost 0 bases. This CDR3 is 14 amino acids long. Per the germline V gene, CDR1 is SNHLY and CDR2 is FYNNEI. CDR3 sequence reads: CASTPTGVNTEAFF. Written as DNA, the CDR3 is TGTGCCAGCACCCCGACAGGGGTGAACACTGAAGCTTTCTTT.

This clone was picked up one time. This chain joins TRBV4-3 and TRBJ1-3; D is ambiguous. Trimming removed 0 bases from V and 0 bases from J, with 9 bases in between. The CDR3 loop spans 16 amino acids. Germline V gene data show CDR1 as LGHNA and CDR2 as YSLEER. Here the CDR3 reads CASSQDLPSSGNTIYF. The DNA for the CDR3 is TGCGCCAGCAGCCAAGACCTCCCCAGCTCTGGAAACACCATATATTTT.

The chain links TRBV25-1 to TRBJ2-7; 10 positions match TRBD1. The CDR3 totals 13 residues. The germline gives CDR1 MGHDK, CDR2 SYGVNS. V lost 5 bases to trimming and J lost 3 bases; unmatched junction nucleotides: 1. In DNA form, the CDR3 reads TGTGCCAGCAGTTGGACAGGGGGCTACGAGCAGTACTTC. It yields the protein CASSWTGGYEQYF.

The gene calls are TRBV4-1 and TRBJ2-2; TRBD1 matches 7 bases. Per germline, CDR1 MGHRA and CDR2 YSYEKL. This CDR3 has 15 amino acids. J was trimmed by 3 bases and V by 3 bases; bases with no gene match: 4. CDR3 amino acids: CASSQPGQYTGELFF. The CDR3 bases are TGCGCCAGCAGCCAGCCGGGACAGTACACCGGGGAGCTGTTTTTT.

The DNA of the CDR3 is TGTGCCAGCAGCTCCTCTATAGTAGAGCAGTTCTTC. Translated: CASSSSIVEQFF. This rearrangement joins TRBV7-9 to TRBJ2-1, with D unclear. CDR1 is SEHNR, CDR2 FQNEAQ, per germline (reference sequence). The CDR3 is 12 residues long. V shed 4 bases and J shed 10 bases, with 11 bases lying between them.

CDR3 nucleotide sequence: TGTGCCAGCAGTTGGACGGGAAGCTCCTATAATTCACCCCTCCACTTT. Its translation is CASSWTGSSYNSPLHF. The V and J genes are TRBV7-9 and TRBJ1-6, with unresolved D. CDR1 and CDR2 from the germline V gene are SEHNR and FQNEAQ (reference sequence). The V and J ends lost 6 bases and 0 bases respectively, with 12 bases between them. The CDR3 sequence is 16 residues long.

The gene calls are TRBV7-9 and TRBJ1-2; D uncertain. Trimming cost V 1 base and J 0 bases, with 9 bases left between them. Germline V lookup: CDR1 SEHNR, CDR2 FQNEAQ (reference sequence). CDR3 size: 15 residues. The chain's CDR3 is CASSLVGASNYGYTF. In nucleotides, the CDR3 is TGTGCCAGCAGCTTAGTGGGTGCGTCTAACTATGGCTACACCTTC.

CDR3 amino acids: CASSLVGRGTKNEQFF. In nucleotides, the CDR3 is TGTGCCAGCAGCTTAGTGGGGCGGGGGACGAAGAATGAGCAGTTCTTC. This chain uses TRBV7-9 with TRBJ2-1; TRBD2 matches at 7 bases. The CDR3 runs to 16 residues. The V segment lost 1 base and the J segment 7 bases; nucleotides outside the gene matches: 10. CDR1 is SEHNR, CDR2 FQNEAQ, per germline (reference sequence). Complete variable domain (other parts from reference TRBV7-9 and TRBJ2-1): DTGVSQNPRHKITKRGQNVTFRCDPISEHNRLYWYRQTLGQGPEFLTYFQNEAQLEKSRLLSDRFSAERPKGSFSTLEIQRTEQGDSAMYLCASSLVGRGTKNEQFFGPGTRLTVL.

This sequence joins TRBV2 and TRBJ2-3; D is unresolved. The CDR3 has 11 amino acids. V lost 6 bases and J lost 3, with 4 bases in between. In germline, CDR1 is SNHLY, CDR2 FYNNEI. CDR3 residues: CASRGTDTQYF. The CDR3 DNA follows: TGTGCCAGCAGGGGAACAGATACGCAGTATTTT.

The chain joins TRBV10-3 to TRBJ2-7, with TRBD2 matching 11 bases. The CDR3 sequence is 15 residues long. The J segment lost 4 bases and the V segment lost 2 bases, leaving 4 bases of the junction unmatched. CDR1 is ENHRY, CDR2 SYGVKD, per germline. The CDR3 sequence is CAISEIVAGGYEQYF. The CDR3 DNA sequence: TGTGCCATCAGTGAGATAGTAGCGGGAGGGTACGAGCAGTACTTC.

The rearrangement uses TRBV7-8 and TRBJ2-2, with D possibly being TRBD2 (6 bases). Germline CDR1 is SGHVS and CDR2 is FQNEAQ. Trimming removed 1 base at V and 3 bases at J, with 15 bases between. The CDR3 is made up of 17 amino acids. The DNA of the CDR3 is TGTGCCAGCAGCTTAGGGGTGGGGAGGTTGGACACCGGGGAGCTGTTTTTT. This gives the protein CASSLGVGRLDTGELFF. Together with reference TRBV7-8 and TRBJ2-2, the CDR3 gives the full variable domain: GAGVSQSPRYKVAKRGQDVALRCDPISGHVSLFWYQQALGQGPEFLTYFQNEAQLDKSGLPSDRFFAERPEGSVSTLKIQRTQQEDSAVYLCASSLGVGRLDTGELFFGEGSRLTVL.

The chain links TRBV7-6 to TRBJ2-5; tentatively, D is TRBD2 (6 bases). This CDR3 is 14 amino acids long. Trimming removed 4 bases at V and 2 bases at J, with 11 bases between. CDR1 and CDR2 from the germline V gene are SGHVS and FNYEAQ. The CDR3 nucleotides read TGTGCCAGCAGCTCCGGGCGGGGACAAGAGACCCAGTACTTC. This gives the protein CASSSGRGQETQYF.

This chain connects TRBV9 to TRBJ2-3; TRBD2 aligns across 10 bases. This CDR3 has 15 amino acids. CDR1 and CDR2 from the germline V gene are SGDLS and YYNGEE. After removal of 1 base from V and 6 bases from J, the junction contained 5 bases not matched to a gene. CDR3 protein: CASSVSAGGEDTQYF. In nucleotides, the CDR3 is TGTGCCAGCAGCGTATCAGCGGGAGGGGAGGATACGCAGTATTTT.

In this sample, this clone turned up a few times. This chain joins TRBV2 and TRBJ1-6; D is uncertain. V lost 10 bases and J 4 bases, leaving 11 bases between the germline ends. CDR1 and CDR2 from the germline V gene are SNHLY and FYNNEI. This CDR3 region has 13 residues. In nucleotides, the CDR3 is TGTGCCACTACGGGCTTTTATAATTCACCCCTCCACTTT. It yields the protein CATTGFYNSPLHF.

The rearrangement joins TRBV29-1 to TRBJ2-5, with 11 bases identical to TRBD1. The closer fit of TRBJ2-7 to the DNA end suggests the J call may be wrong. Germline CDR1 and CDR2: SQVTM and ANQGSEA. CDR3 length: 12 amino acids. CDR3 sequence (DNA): TGCAGCGTCGGGGACAGGGGGTACGAGCAGTACTTC. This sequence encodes CSVGDRGYEQYF.

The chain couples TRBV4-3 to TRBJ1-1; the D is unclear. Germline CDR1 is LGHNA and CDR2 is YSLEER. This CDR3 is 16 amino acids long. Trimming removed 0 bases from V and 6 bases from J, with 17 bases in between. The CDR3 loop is CASSQDLGGSAAEAFF. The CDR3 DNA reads TGCGCCAGCAGCCAAGATCTGGGCGGTAGCGCGGCTGAAGCTTTCTTT.

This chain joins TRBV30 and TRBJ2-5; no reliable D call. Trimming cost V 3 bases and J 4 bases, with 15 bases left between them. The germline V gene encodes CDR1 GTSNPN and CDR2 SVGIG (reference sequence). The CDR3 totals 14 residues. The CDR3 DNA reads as TGTGCCTGGAGCGAAACCTCAACCAGAGAGACCCAGTACTTC. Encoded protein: CAWSETSTRETQYF.

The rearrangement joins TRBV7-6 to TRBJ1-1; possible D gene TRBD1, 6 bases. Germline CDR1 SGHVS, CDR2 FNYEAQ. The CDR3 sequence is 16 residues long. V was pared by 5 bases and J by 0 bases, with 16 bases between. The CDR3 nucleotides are TGTGCCAGCAGCGCTTACAGGGCGGGGATGAACACTGAAGCTTTCTTT. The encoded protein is CASSAYRAGMNTEAFF.

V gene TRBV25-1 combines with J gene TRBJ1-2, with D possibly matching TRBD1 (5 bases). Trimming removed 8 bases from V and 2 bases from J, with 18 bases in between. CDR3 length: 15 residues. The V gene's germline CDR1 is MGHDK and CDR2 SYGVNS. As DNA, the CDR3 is TGTGCCAGCTCCCCGGGGGGGAGTCGGAACTATGGCTACACCTTC. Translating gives CASSPGGSRNYGYTF.

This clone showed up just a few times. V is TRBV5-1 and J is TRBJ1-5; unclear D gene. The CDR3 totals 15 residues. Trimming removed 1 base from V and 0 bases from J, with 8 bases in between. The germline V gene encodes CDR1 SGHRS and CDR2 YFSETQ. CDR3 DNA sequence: TGCGCCAGCAGCTTGAAGTCCCCTAGCAATCAGCCCCAGCATTTT. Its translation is CASSLKSPSNQPQHF.

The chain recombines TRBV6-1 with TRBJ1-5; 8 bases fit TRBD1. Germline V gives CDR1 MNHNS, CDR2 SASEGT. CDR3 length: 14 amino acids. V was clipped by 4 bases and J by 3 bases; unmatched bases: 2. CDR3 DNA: TGTGCCAGCAGTGGACAGGGGTTCAATCAGCCCCAGCATTTT. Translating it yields CASSGQGFNQPQHF.

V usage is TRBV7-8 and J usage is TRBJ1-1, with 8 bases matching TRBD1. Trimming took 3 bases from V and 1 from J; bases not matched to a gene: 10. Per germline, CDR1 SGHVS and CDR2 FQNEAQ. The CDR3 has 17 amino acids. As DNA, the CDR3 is TGTGCCAGCAGCTTTTCAACAGGAGGGACAGGGAACACTGAAGCTTTCTTT. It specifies CASSFSTGGTGNTEAFF.

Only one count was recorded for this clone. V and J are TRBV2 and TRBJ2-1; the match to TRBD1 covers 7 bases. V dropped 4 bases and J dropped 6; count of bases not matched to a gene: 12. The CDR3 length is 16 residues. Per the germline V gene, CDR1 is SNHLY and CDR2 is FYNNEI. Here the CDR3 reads CASSGTEYRGLNEQFF. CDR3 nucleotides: TGTGCCAGCAGTGGCACAGAGTATAGGGGGCTCAATGAGCAGTTCTTC.

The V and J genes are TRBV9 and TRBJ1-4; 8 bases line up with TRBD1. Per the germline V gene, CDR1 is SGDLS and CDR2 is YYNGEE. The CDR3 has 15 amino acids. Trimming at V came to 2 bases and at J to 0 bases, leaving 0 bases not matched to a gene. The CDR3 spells CASSVGQATNEKLFF. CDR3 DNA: TGTGCCAGCAGCGTGGGACAGGCAACTAATGAAAAACTGTTTTTT.